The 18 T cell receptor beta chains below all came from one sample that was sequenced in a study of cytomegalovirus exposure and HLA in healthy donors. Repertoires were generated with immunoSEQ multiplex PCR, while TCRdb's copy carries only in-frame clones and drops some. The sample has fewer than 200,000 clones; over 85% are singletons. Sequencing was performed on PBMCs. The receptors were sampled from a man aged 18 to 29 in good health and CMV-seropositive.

The CDR3 reads CASSNAGTSRETQYF. Here the CDR3 DNA reads TGTGCCAGCAGCAACGCCGGGACTAGCAGAGAGACCCAGTACTTC. The chain combines TRBV9 with TRBJ2-5; TRBD2 agrees at 9 bases. The CDR3 has 15 amino acids. Germline CDR1 SGDLS, CDR2 YYNGEE. J was trimmed by 4 bases and V by 4 bases; bases with no gene match: 8.

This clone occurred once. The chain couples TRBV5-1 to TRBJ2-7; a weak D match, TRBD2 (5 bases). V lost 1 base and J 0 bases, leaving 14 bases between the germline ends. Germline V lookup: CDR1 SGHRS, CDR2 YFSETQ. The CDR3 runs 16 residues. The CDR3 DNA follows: TGCGCCAGCAGCTTGAGTTATAGCGCGAGCTCCTACGAGCAGTACTTC. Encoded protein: CASSLSYSASSYEQYF.

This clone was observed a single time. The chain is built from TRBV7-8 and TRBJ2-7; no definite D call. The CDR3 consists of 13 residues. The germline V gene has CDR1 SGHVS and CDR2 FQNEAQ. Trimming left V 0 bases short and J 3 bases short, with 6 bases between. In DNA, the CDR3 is TGTGCCAGCAGCTTAGCACAGAACTACGAGCAGTACTTC. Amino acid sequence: CASSLAQNYEQYF.

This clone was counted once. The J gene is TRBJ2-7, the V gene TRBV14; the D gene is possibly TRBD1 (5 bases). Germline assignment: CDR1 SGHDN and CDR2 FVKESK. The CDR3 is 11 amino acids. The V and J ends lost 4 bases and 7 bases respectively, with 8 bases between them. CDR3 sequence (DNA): TGTGCCAGCAGCCTCAGACAGGAGCAGTACTTC. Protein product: CASSLRQEQYF.

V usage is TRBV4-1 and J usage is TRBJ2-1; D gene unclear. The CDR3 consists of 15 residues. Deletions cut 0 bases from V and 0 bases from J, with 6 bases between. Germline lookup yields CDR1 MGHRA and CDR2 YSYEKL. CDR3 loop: CASSQDSSSYNEQFF. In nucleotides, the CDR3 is TGCGCCAGCAGCCAAGACTCCAGCTCCTACAATGAGCAGTTCTTC.

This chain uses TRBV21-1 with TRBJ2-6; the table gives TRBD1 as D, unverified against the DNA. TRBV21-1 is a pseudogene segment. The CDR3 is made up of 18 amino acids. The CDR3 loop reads CASSKGAESRVAANVLTF. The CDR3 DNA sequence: TGTGCCAGCAGCAAGGGGGCCGAAAGTAGGGTTGCGGCCAACGTCCTGACTTTC.

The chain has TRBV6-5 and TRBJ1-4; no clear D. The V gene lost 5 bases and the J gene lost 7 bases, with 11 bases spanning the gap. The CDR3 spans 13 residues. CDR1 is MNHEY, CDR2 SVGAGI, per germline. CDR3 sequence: CASSRELGEKLFF. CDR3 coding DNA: TGTGCCAGCAGTAGGGAGCTGGGTGAAAAACTGTTTTTT.

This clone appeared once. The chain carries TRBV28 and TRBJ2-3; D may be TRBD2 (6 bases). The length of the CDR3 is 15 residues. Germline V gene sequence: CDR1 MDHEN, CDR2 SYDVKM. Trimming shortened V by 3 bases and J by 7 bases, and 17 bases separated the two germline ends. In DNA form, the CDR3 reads TGTGCCAGCAGTTTCCCGGGGGAAAGAGGGAATACGCAGTATTTT. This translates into CASSFPGERGNTQYF.

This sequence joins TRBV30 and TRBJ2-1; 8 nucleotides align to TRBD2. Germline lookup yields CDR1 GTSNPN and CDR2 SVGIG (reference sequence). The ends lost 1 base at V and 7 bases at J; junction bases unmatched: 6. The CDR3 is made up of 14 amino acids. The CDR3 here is CAWSGGTRDNEQFF. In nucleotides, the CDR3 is TGTGCCTGGAGTGGGGGGACTAGGGATAATGAGCAGTTCTTC.

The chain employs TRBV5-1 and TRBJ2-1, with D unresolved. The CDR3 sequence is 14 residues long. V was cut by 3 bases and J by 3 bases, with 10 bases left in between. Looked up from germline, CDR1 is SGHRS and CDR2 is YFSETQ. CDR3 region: CASSSVGDYNEQFF. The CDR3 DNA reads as TGCGCCAGCAGCTCCGTCGGAGACTACAATGAGCAGTTCTTC.

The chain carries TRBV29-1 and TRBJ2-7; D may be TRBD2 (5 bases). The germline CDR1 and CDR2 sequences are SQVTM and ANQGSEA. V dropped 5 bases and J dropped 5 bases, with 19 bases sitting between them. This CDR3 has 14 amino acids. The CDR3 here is CSVTERGTLDEQYF. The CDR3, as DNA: TGCAGCGTTACGGAACGGGGAACCCTAGACGAGCAGTACTTC.

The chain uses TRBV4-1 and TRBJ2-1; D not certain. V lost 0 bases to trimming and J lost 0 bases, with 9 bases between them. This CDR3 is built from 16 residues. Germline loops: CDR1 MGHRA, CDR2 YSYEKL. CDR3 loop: CASSQESQPSYNEQFF. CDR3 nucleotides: TGCGCCAGCAGCCAAGAATCACAGCCCTCCTACAATGAGCAGTTCTTC.

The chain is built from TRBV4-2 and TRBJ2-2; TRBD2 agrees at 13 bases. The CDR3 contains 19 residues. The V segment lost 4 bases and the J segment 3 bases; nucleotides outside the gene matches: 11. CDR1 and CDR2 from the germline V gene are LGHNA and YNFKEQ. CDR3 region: CASSRASGLAGSYTGELFF. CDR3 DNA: TGTGCCAGCAGCCGAGCCTCGGGACTAGCGGGATCATACACCGGGGAGCTGTTTTTT.

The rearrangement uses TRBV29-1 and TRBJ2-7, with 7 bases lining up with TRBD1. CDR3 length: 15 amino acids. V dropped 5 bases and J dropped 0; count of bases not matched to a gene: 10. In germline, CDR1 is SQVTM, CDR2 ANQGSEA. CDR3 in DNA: TGCAGCGTTAAGGGGGCTCCCCCGGGCTCCTACGAGCAGTACTTC. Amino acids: CSVKGAPPGSYEQYF.

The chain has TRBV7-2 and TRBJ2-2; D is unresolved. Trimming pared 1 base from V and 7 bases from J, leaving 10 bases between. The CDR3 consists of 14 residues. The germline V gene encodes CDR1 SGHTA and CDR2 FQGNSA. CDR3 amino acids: CASSLDQAGGELFF. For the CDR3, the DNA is TGTGCCAGCAGCTTAGATCAGGCCGGCGGGGAGCTGTTTTTT.

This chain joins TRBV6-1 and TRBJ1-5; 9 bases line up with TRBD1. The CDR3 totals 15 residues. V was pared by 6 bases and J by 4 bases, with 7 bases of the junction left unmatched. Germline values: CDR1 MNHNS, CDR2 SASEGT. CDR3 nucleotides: TGTGCCAGCAGACCGGGACAGGGTCTTAATCAGCCCCAGCATTTT. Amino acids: CASRPGQGLNQPQHF.

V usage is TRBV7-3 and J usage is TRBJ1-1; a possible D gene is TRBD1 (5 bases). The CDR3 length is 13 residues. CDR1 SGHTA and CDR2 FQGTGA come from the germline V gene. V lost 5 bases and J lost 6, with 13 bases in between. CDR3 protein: CASSPGMGSEAFF. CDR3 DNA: TGTGCCAGCAGCCCAGGGATGGGGTCTGAAGCTTTCTTT. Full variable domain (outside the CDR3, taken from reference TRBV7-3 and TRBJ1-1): GAGVSQTPSNKVTEKGKYVELRCDPISGHTALYWYRQSLGQGPEFLIYFQGTGAADDSGLPNDRFFAVRPEGSVSTLKIQRTERGDSAVYLCASSPGMGSEAFFGQGTRLTVV.

The CDR3 protein is CASSLGLADKETQYF. The CDR3 DNA is TGTGCCAGCAGTTTAGGGCTAGCGGATAAAGAGACCCAGTACTTC. The rearrangement links TRBV27 to TRBJ2-5; 7 nucleotides align to TRBD2. Looked up from germline, CDR1 is MNHEY and CDR2 is SMNVEV (reference sequence). V lost 2 bases, J lost 3 bases, and 6 bases stayed unmatched. The length of the CDR3 is 15 residues.